This passage covers 25 T cell receptor beta chains from one sample sequenced in a study of T-cell reconstitution after alpha-beta-depleted transplantation in children. The TCRbeta library incorporated unique molecular identifiers. One entry per CDR3 protein results from TCRdb running MiXCR on the PCR reads. Found here are under 250,000 distinct CDR3 sequences, roughly 18% of them singletons; the top ten hold 35% to 50%. The source was PBMCs, mostly from graft donor cells, collected 360 days after TCRalphabeta/CD19-depleted stem cell transplant. The receptors were sampled from a male patient aged 2 to 9 who had a stem cell transplant for acute lymphoblastic leukemia, so the T cells may come from the graft donor.

Only a few counts were recorded for this clonotype. This chain uses TRBV9 with TRBJ2-5; TRBD1 agrees at 7 bases. V shed 2 bases and J 2 bases; nucleotides not matched to a gene: 12. The CDR3 loop spans 17 amino acids. Per the germline V gene, CDR1 is SGDLS and CDR2 is YYNGEE. DNA of the CDR3: TGTGCCAGCAGCGTCCCCTCACAAAGGGGGCCTCAAGAGACCCAGTACTTC. Its protein is CASSVPSQRGPQETQYF.

This clonotype was seen a few times. The chain employs TRBV10-3 and TRBJ1-2; 8 bases are shared with TRBD1. Germline CDR1 ENHRY, CDR2 SYGVKD. This CDR3 is built from 13 residues. V lost 6 bases to trimming and J lost 4 bases; unmatched junction nucleotides: 4. CDR3 bases: TGTGCCATCAGCGCGGACAGGGTCTATGGCTACACCTTC. Translating gives CAISADRVYGYTF.

This clonotype was picked up many times. The chain carries TRBV7-2 and TRBJ2-1; no definite D call. V was trimmed by 4 bases and J by 8 bases, leaving 12 bases between them. CDR3 length: 13 amino acids. Germline CDR1 reads SGHTA; CDR2 reads FQGNSA. As DNA, the CDR3 is TGTGCCAGCAGCTCCAGTGGCGGTTATGAGCAGTTCTTC. Amino acids: CASSSSGGYEQFF.

This clonotype was seen at least ten times. The rearrangement links TRBV7-2 to TRBJ2-1, with 9 bases identical to TRBD2. V shed 3 bases and J 2 bases; nucleotides not matched to a gene: 2. The CDR3 spans 15 residues. Germline values: CDR1 SGHTA, CDR2 FQGNSA. CDR3 amino acids: CASSFAGGTYNEQFF. DNA for the CDR3: TGTGCCAGCAGCTTTGCGGGGGGGACCTACAATGAGCAGTTCTTC.

This clonotype was seen a handful of times. The chain joins TRBV15 to TRBJ1-1; D unclear. V was cut by 1 base and J by 0 bases, with 6 bases left in between. The CDR3 contains 14 residues. CDR1 is LNHNV and CDR2 is YYDKDF in the germline V gene (reference sequence). The CDR3 protein is CATSRVVLNTEAFF. The DNA of the CDR3 is TGTGCCACCAGCAGAGTGGTCCTGAACACTGAAGCTTTCTTT.

This chain's CDR3 is CASSQGRMGRGIYEQYF. The CDR3 bases are TGTGCCAGCAGCCAAGGAAGAATGGGCAGGGGAATCTACGAGCAGTACTTC. This chain uses TRBV14 with TRBJ2-7; TRBD1 might be the D (6 bases). Germline V gene data show CDR1 as SGHDN and CDR2 as FVKESK. The V gene lost 1 base and the J gene lost 3 bases, with 19 bases spanning the gap. This CDR3 comprises 17 residues.

The chain uses TRBV5-1 and TRBJ2-1, with D possibly being TRBD1 (5 bases). Between the trimmed V and J ends, which lost 6 bases and 3 bases, there was a span of 19 bases. The CDR3 is 16 amino acids. CDR1 and CDR2 (germline): SGHRS, YFSETQ. CDR3 DNA sequence: TGCGCCAGCACTCTCCTAGGGGAAACATTCTACAATGAGCAGTTCTTC. It specifies CASTLLGETFYNEQFF.

This clonotype has more than one count but fewer than ten. This chain connects TRBV7-8 to TRBJ2-4, with D possibly matching TRBD1 (6 bases). In germline, CDR1 is SGHVS, CDR2 FQNEAQ. The CDR3 has 14 residues. The ends were cut back, 5 bases at V and 0 bases at J, with 8 bases in the middle. This CDR3 is CASSDRLAKNIQYF. The CDR3 bases are TGTGCCAGCAGCGACAGGCTAGCCAAAAACATTCAGTACTTC.

This clonotype was recorded a few times. The chain has TRBV20-1 and TRBJ2-7, with 8 bases aligning to TRBD2. The CDR3 is made up of 13 amino acids. In germline, CDR1 is DFQATT, CDR2 SNEGSKA (reference sequence). After removal of 6 bases from V and 1 base from J, the junction contained 5 bases not matched to a gene. CDR3 coding DNA: TGCAGTGCCGCCACGGGAGGGTCCTACGAGCAGTACTTC. This encodes CSAATGGSYEQYF.

This clonotype appeared a few times. The V gene is TRBV14, the J gene TRBJ1-6; D is undetermined. The germline V gene encodes CDR1 SGHDN and CDR2 FVKESK. The CDR3 runs to 14 residues. V was shortened by 1 base and J by 7 bases, with 8 bases between the two germline ends. CDR3 loop: CASSQGTANSPLHF. As DNA, the CDR3 is TGTGCCAGCAGCCAAGGGACGGCGAATTCACCCCTCCACTTT. The variable domain in full, completed from reference TRBV14 and TRBJ1-6, reads EAGVTQFPSHSVIEKGQTVTLRCDPISGHDNLYWYRRVMGKEIKFLLHFVKESKQDESGMPNNRFLAERTGGTYSTLKVQPAELEDSGVYFCASSQGTANSPLHFGNGTRLTVT.

The genes are TRBV5-1 and TRBJ2-3, with unresolved D. The length of the CDR3 is 13 residues. Trimming shortened V by 7 bases and J by 2 bases, and 11 bases separated the two germline ends. Germline values: CDR1 SGHRS, CDR2 YFSETQ. CDR3 in amino acids: CASGLLPTDTQYF. DNA of the CDR3: TGCGCCAGCGGGCTCCTACCCACAGATACGCAGTATTTT.

This clonotype was counted ten times or more. V and J are TRBV7-8 and TRBJ2-5; 10 bases line up with TRBD2. Germline V CDR1 and CDR2: SGHVS, FQNEAQ. Germline trimming cut 1 base from V and 5 bases from J; bases unmatched to any gene: 10. The CDR3 length is 17 residues. The CDR3 spells CASSLVISGGAGETQYF. The CDR3 DNA reads TGTGCCAGCAGCTTAGTAATCAGCGGGGGGGCCGGTGAGACCCAGTACTTC.

The chain employs TRBV30 and TRBJ1-1; weak D call: TRBD1 (6 bases). The CDR3 loop spans 13 amino acids. Germline V gene data show CDR1 as GTSNPN and CDR2 as SVGIG (reference sequence). V was pared by 2 bases and J by 2 bases, with 9 bases between. This chain's CDR3 is CAWSYRVNTEAFF. In DNA form, the CDR3 reads TGTGCCTGGAGTTACAGGGTCAACACTGAAGCTTTCTTT.

On this clonotype itself: At one of its ends the junction is not consistent with the germline gene, which may arise from a read error. The chain is built from TRBV19 and TRBJ1-2, with D unresolved. From germline, CDR1 is LNHDA and CDR2 SQIVND (reference sequence). The CDR3 has 13 residues. The CDR3 here is CASTVTTNHGYTF. DNA for the CDR3: TGTGCCAGTACGGTCACCACTAACCATGGCTACACCTTC. Variable domain in full (rest from reference TRBV19 and TRBJ1-2): DGGITQSPKYLFRKEGQNVTLSCEQNLNHDAMYWYRQDPGQGLRLIYYSQIVNDFQKGDIAEGYSVSREKKESFPLTVTSAQKNPTAFYLCASTVTTNHGYTFGSGTRLTVV.

This clonotype was seen a few times. The genes are TRBV12-3 or TRBV12-4 and TRBJ1-2; 9 nucleotides line up with TRBD1. This CDR3 has 15 residues. J was trimmed by 5 bases and V by 5 bases; bases with no gene match: 9. CDR3 nucleotide sequence: TGTGCCAGCAGTCTTGCCGGGACAGGGACTTATGGCTACACCTTC. This encodes CASSLAGTGTYGYTF.

The chain is built from TRBV7-9 and TRBJ1-1; D is perhaps TRBD1 (5 bases). Between the trimmed V and J ends, which lost 1 base and 5 bases, there was a span of 11 bases. Germline loops: CDR1 SEHNR, CDR2 FQNEAQ (reference sequence). The CDR3 is made up of 14 amino acids. CDR3 DNA sequence: TGTGCCAGCAGCTTAGGGGGGGAGTGGACTGAAGCTTTCTTT. It specifies CASSLGGEWTEAFF. Together with reference TRBV7-9 and TRBJ1-1, the CDR3 gives the full variable domain: DTGVSQNPRHKITKRGQNVTFRCDPISEHNRLYWYRQTLGQGPEFLTYFQNEAQLEKSRLLSDRFSAERPKGSFSTLEIQRTEQGDSAMYLCASSLGGEWTEAFFGQGTRLTVV.

The J gene is TRBJ2-2, the V gene TRBV5-1; unclear D gene. CDR3 length: 16 residues. Germline lookup yields CDR1 SGHRS and CDR2 YFSETQ. V was pared by 0 bases and J by 0 bases, with 9 bases between. CDR3 in amino acids: CASSLGAFANTGELFF. The CDR3 region has the DNA TGCGCCAGCAGCTTGGGGGCGTTCGCGAACACCGGGGAGCTGTTTTTT.

This clonotype has just a few counts. V and J are TRBV25-1 and TRBJ2-3; TRBD1 is a possible D gene (6 bases). Trimming cost V 8 bases and J 0 bases, with 15 bases left between them. This CDR3 is 15 amino acids long. CDR1 and CDR2 from the germline V gene are MGHDK and SYGVNS. The CDR3 DNA is TGTGCCAGCGGACAGTTGGAGTCTAGCACAGATACGCAGTATTTT. The encoded protein is CASGQLESSTDTQYF.

A few counts support this clonotype. The chain couples TRBV2 to TRBJ2-2; 8 bases are a match to TRBD1. CDR1 is SNHLY and CDR2 is FYNNEI in the germline V gene. Trimming at V came to 8 bases and at J to 5 bases, leaving 7 bases not matched to a gene. The CDR3 totals 14 residues. CDR3 in DNA: TGTGCCAGCCGAAGGACAGGGTTAACCGGGGAGCTGTTTTTT. This sequence encodes CASRRTGLTGELFF.

The J gene is TRBJ2-2, the V gene TRBV12-3 or TRBV12-4, with 11 bases lining up with TRBD2. V dropped 0 bases and J dropped 4; count of bases not matched to a gene: 4. The CDR3 sequence is 17 residues long. CDR3 amino acids: CASSLAQLAGVTGELFF. CDR3 coding DNA: TGTGCCAGCAGTTTAGCCCAACTAGCGGGGGTCACCGGGGAGCTGTTTTTT.

The genes are TRBV5-1 and TRBJ1-1; no clear D gene. The CDR3 is 14 residues long. V gave up 4 bases and J gave up 5 bases, with 15 bases separating them. CDR1 and CDR2 from the germline V gene are SGHRS and YFSETQ. This chain's CDR3 is CASSVEGRKTEAFF. Written as DNA, the CDR3 is TGCGCCAGCAGCGTGGAGGGCCGGAAGACTGAAGCTTTCTTT.

The gene calls are TRBV5-1 and TRBJ1-2; D might be TRBD1 (6 bases). Germline-derived CDR1 and CDR2 are SGHRS and YFSETQ. This CDR3 comprises 14 residues. The V and J ends lost 0 bases and 4 bases respectively, with 10 bases between them. The CDR3 nucleotides read TGCGCCAGCAGCTTGGGGACAGCAATCTATGGCTACACCTTC. This translates into CASSLGTAIYGYTF.

In its sample, this clonotype was seen a few times. This chain uses TRBV3-1 with TRBJ1-1, with D unclear. The CDR3 consists of 16 residues. Trimming left V 0 bases short and J 1 base short, with 12 bases between. CDR1 and CDR2 (germline): LGHDT, YNNKEL (reference sequence). CDR3 region: CASSQDRTGWNTEAFF. The CDR3 DNA is TGTGCCAGCAGCCAAGATCGGACGGGCTGGAACACTGAAGCTTTCTTT.

Many counts were recorded for this clonotype. The genes are TRBV15 and TRBJ1-1, with D maybe TRBD1 (5 bases). Germline CDR1 LNHNV, CDR2 YYDKDF (reference sequence). This CDR3 has 15 amino acids. The ends were cut back, 0 bases at V and 1 base at J, with 9 bases in the middle. The CDR3 spells CATSREGDGNTEAFF. Written as DNA, the CDR3 is TGTGCCACCAGCAGAGAAGGGGATGGGAACACTGAAGCTTTCTTT.

In its sample, this clonotype was seen a few times. This chain joins TRBV12-3 or TRBV12-4 and TRBJ2-3; the D is unclear. Trimming took off 2 bases at V and 7 bases at J, with 10 bases between the two ends. The CDR3 totals 13 residues. The CDR3 region is CASSLSSSNTQYF. CDR3 nucleotide sequence: TGTGCCAGCAGTTTATCCAGTTCCAATACGCAGTATTTT.